This TCR beta chain was identified during a study of cytomegalovirus exposure and HLA in healthy donors. Notes on the study in general: The likely origin of a cluster of highly shared sequence variants was a sequencing artifact. The study assumed roughly uniform donor sequencing depth for presence/absence analyses.

Germline loops: CDR1 KGHSH, CDR2 LQKENI. The CDR3 has 14 amino acids. V was pared by 6 bases and J by 6 bases, with 14 bases between. PCR used 60 Vbeta primers and 13 Jbeta primers. Profiling relied on immunoSEQ multiplex PCR, and the TCRdb table lists in-frame clones only, not all of them. In all, the sample yields more than 100,000 clones. Comment on this clone: No antigen is known for it.

The chain links TRBV18 to TRBJ2-2; possible D gene TRBD2, 5 bases. The material sequenced was PBMCs. This receptor was obtained from a young man in good health and CMV-seronegative. CDR3 DNA: TGTGCCAGCTCGAGGGCCGGACGCGCCGGGGAGCTGTTTTTT. The encoded protein is CASSRAGRAGELFF.